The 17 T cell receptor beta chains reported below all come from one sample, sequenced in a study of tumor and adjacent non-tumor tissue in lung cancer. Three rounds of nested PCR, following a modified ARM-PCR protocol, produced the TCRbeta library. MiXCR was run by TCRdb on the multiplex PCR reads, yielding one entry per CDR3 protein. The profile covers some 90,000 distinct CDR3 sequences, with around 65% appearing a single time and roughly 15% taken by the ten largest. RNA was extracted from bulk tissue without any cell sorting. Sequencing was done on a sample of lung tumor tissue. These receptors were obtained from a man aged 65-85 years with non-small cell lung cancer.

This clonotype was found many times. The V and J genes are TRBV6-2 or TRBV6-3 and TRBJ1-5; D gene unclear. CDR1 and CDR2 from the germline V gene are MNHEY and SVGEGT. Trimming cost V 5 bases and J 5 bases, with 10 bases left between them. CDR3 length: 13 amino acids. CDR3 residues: CASSDRRYQPQHF. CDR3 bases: TGTGCCAGCAGTGACCGCCGATATCAGCCCCAGCATTTT.

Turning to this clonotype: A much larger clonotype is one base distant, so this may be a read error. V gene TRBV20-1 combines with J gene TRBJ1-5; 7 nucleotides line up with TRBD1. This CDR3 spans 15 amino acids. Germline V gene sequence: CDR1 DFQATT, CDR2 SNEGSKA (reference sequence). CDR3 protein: CSARVLGQSNQPHHF. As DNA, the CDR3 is TGCAGTGCTAGAGTCTTGGGACAGAGCAATCAGCCCCATCATTTT.

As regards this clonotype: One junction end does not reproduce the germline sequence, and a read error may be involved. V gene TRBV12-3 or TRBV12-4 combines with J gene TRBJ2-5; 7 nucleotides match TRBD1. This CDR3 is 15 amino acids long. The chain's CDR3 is CTSSFTGDGQETQYF. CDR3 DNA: TGTACCAGCAGTTTCACAGGGGACGGGCAAGAGACCCAGTACTTC.

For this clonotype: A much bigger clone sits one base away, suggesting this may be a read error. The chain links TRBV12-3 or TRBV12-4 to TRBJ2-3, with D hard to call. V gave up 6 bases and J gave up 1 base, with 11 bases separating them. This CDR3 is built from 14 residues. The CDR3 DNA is TGTGCCAGCAGCCAACTTGGCGGCACAGATACGCAGTATTTT. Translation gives CASSQLGGTDTQYF.

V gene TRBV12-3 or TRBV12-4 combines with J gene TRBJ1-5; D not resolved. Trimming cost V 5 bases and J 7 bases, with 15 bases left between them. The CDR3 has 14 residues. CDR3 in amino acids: CASSPSLSEQPQHF. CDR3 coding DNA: TGTGCCAGCAGTCCGAGTCTCTCGGAGCAGCCCCAGCATTTT.

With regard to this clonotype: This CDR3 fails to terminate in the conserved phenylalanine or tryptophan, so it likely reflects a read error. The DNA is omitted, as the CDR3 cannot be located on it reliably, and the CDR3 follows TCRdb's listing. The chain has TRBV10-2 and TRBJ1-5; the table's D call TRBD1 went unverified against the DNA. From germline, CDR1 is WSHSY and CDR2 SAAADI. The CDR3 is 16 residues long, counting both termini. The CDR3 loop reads CASSESKRLPPQPQRL.

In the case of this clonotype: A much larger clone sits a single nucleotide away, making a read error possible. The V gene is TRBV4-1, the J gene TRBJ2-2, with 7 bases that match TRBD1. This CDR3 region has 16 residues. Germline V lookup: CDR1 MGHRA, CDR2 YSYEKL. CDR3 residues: CASSQEETGAHGELSF. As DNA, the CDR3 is TGCGCCAGCAGCCAAGAAGAAACAGGGGCCCACGGGGAGCTGTCTTTT.

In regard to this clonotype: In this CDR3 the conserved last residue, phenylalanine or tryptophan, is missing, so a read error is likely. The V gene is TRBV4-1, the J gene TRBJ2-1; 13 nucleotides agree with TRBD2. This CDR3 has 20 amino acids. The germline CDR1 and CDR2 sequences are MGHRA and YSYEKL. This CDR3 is CVSSQTASLAGGLDYNEQFL. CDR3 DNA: TGCGTCAGCAGCCAAACGGCTTCACTAGCGGGAGGGCTCGACTACAATGAGCAGTTCTTA.

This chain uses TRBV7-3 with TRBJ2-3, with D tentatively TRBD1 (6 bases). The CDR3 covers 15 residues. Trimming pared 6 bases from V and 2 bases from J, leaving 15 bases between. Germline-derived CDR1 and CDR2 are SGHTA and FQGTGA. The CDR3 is CASREIGGPTDTQYF. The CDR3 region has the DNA TGTGCCAGCAGAGAAATAGGGGGACCCACAGATACGCAGTATTTT.

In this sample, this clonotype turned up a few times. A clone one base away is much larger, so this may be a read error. The CDR3 is CASSYVLGPTTNEKLFF. The CDR3 DNA follows: TGTGCCAGCAGTTATGTCCTGGGGCCGACAACTAATGAAAAACTGTTTTTT. The chain is built from TRBV6-2 or TRBV6-3 and TRBJ1-4; D is possibly TRBD1 (5 bases). V gave up 3 bases and J gave up 0 bases, with 14 bases separating them. CDR3 size: 17 residues. CDR1 MNHEY and CDR2 SVGEGT come from the germline V gene.

The CDR3 DNA reads as TGTGCCAGTGATGCAGGGAACTATGGCTACACCTTC. This codes for CASDAGNYGYTF. The chain recombines TRBV6-5 with TRBJ1-2; D may be TRBD1 (5 bases). Deletions cut 9 bases from V and 2 bases from J, with 10 bases between. Germline V gives CDR1 MNHEY, CDR2 SVGAGI. The CDR3 contains 12 residues.

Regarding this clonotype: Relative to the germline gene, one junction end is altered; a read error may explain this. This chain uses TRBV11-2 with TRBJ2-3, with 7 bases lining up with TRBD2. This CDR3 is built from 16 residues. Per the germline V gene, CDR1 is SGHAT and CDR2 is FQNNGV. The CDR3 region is CASSLDGTTSTYTQCF. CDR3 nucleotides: TGTGCCAGCAGCTTAGACGGGACGACTAGCACATATACGCAGTGTTTT. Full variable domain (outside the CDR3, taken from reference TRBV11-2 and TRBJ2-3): EAGVAQSPRYKIIEKRQSVAFWCNPISGHATLYWYQQILGQGPKLLIQFQNNGVVDDSQLPKDRFSAERLKGVDSTLKIQPAKLEDSAVYLCASSLDGTTSTYTQCFGPGTRLTVL.

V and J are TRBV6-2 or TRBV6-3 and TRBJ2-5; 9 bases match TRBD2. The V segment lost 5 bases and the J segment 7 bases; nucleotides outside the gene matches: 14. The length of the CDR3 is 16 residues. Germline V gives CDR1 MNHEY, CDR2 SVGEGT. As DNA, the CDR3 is TGTGCCAGCAGTGAGCGACTAGCGGAAGGGAAGGGGACCCAGTACTTC. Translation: CASSERLAEGKGTQYF.

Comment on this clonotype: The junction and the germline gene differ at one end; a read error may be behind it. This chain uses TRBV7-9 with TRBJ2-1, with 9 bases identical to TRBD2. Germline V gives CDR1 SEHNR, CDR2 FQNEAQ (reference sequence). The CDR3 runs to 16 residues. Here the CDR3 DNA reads TGTGTCAGCAGCTCAAGGGCGGGGGGGGCATACAATGAGCAGTTCTTC. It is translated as CVSSSRAGGAYNEQFF.

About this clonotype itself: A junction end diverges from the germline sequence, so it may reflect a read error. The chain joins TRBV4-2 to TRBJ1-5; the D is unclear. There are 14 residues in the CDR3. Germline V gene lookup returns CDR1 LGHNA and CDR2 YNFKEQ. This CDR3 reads CASSQDFHYQSQHF. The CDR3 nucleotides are TGTGCCAGCAGCCAAGATTTCCACTATCAGTCCCAGCATTTT.

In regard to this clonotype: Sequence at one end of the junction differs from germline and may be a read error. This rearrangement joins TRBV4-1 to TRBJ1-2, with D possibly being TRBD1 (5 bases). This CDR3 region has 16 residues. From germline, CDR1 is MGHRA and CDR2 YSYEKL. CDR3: CTSSQPPGPMTRGYTF. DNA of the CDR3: TGTACCAGCAGCCAACCTCCGGGACCCATGACCAGAGGCTACACCTTC.

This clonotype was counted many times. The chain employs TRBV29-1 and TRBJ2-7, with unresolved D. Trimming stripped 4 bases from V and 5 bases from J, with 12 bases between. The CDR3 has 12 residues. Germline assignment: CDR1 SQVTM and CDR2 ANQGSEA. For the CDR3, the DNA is TGCAGCGTTGGAAGGTCGCTAGACGAGCAGTACTTC. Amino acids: CSVGRSLDEQYF.